These T cell receptor beta chains were read from a single sample in a study of CD8 T cell repertoires and HIV-1 epitope variants. TCRdb's copy holds only in-frame clones and misses some; the assay was immunoSEQ multiplex PCR. This table holds about 5,900 clones, around 66% found once. No antigen has been identified for these receptors. What was sequenced was cultured CD8+ T cells derived from PBMCs. Receptor source: a male donor with HIV. CDR3s include the opening cysteine and the closing phenylalanine or tryptophan. Fields, in order: D gene, V gene, clone size, J gene, CDR3 length, CDR3 protein, CDR3 DNA. A D gene is named only where the DNA matches it firmly. Size values are once, few and many counts, or a class for expanded clones, and some rows have none.

>.|TRBV29-1|.|TRBJ2-1|18
CSALRRNPRSSPYNEQFF
TGCAGCGCCTTACGCCGAAACCCCCGATCCTCCCCCTACAATGAGCAGTTCTTC
>TRBD1|TRBV15|.|TRBJ2-5|14
CATRETGDQETQYF
TGTGCCACCAGGGAGACAGGGGATCAAGAGACCCAGTACTTC
>TRBD1|TRBV15|few|TRBJ2-1|15
CATSRDRDPVNEQFF
TGTGCCACCAGCAGGGACAGGGACCCTGTCAATGAGCAGTTCTTC
>.|TRBV29-1|.|TRBJ2-3|16
CSVDGAGTLDTDTQYF
TGCAGCGTTGATGGGGCCGGGACCCTAGACACAGATACGCAGTATTTT
>.|TRBV5-1|.|TRBJ1-2|12
CASSSDSYGYTF
TGCGCCAGCAGCTCTGACAGCTATGGCTACACCTTC
>.|TRBV9|medium-sized|TRBJ1-1|15
CASSAGEILNTEAFF
TGTGCCAGCAGCGCCGGGGAGATTTTGAACACTGAAGCTTTCTTT
>.|TRBV29-1|.|TRBJ2-7|13
CSVELPSSYEQYF
TGCAGCGTTGAACTCCCCTCCAGCTACGAGCAGTACTTC
>.|TRBV6-5|medium-sized|TRBJ2-2|13
CASSSDSTGELFF
TGTGCCAGCAGCTCGGACAGCACCGGGGAGCTGTTTTTT
>.|TRBV6-5|.|TRBJ1-2|12
CASSYQGGGYTF
TGTGCCAGCAGTTACCAGGGAGGTGGCTACACCTTC
>.|TRBV6-5|.|TRBJ1-4|15
CASSPYTSTNEKLFF
TGTGCCAGCAGCCCCTACACTTCAACTAATGAAAAACTGTTTTTT
>.|TRBV9|.|TRBJ2-5|15
CASSVATALGETQYF
TGTGCCAGCAGCGTAGCTACAGCCCTGGGAGAGACCCAGTACTTC
>TRBD1|TRBV6-1|.|TRBJ2-3|15
CASSEGTGETDTQYF
TGTGCCAGCAGTGAAGGGACAGGGGAGACAGATACGCAGTATTTT
>TRBD2|TRBV30|few|TRBJ2-2|17
CAWNQPGRAILGGELFF
TGTGCCTGGAACCAACCCGGGAGGGCCATCCTCGGCGGGGAGCTGTTTTTT
>TRBD2|TRBV7-2|.|TRBJ2-5|16
CASSLGLSGGVLTQYF
TGTGCCAGCAGCCTCGGACTAAGCGGGGGGGTTTTGACCCAGTACTTC
>.|TRBV7-7|.|TRBJ2-6|18
CASSFLPVPQSRANVLTF
TGTGCCAGCAGCTTTTTGCCAGTGCCACAAAGTCGGGCCAACGTCCTGACTTTC
>.|TRBV19|.|TRBJ2-5|15
CASSMEESAQETQYF
TGTGCCAGTAGTATGGAGGAAAGCGCCCAAGAGACCCAGTACTTC
>TRBD1|TRBV10-3|few|TRBJ2-7|14
CAISVGGQGGEQYF
TGTGCCATCAGTGTGGGAGGACAGGGGGGCGAGCAGTACTTC
>TRBD1|TRBV18|.|TRBJ2-2|15
CASSPGQGRAGELFF
TGTGCCAGCTCACCGGGACAGGGCCGGGCCGGGGAGCTGTTTTTT
>TRBD1|TRBV2|few|TRBJ2-1|14
CASSVWTGYNEQFF
TGTGCCAGCAGTGTATGGACAGGATACAATGAGCAGTTCTTC
>.|TRBV2|.|TRBJ2-1|17
CASSGDPGSGRPHEQFF
TGTGCCAGCAGTGGGGACCCTGGAAGCGGCCGTCCGCATGAGCAGTTCTTC
>TRBD2|TRBV5-1|.|TRBJ2-3|15
CASSFSGGDTDTQYF
TGCGCCAGCAGCTTTAGCGGGGGGGACACAGATACGCAGTATTTT
>TRBD2|TRBV5-4|.|TRBJ2-1|14
CASCTSGGFYEQFF
TGTGCCAGCTGCACTAGCGGGGGATTTTATGAGCAGTTCTTC
>.|TRBV5-1|few|TRBJ2-3|15
CASSLEGTYGDTQYF
TGCGCCAGCAGCTTGGAGGGAACCTACGGAGATACGCAGTATTTT
>.|TRBV4-3|.|TRBJ2-1|15
CASSQALGNYNEQFF
TGCGCCAGCAGCCAAGCATTGGGGAACTACAATGAGCAGTTCTTC
>.|TRBV6-5|few|TRBJ1-1|14
CASSVQGENTEAFF
TGTGCCAGCAGTGTACAGGGCGAGAACACTGAAGCTTTCTTT
>.|TRBV7-6|.|TRBJ2-1|20
CASSLSGGLADLSSYNEQFF
TGTGCCAGCAGCTTAAGTGGGGGCCTAGCGGACCTAAGCTCCTACAATGAGCAGTTCTTC
>TRBD1|TRBV28|.|TRBJ2-1|12
CASDRGPNEQFF
TGTGCCAGCGACAGGGGGCCTAATGAGCAGTTCTTC
>.|TRBV7-9|.|TRBJ2-5|13
CASSPHSQETQYF
TGTGCCAGCAGCCCCCACAGTCAAGAGACCCAGTACTTC
>TRBD1|TRBV7-2|.|TRBJ1-4|16
CASSLYSTGINEKLFF
TGTGCCAGCAGCTTATATTCGACAGGGATTAATGAAAAACTGTTTTTT
>.|TRBV6-5|.|TRBJ2-7|13
CASSYFEAYEQYF
TGTGCCAGCAGTTACTTCGAGGCCTACGAGCAGTACTTC
>TRBD2|TRBV29-1|.|TRBJ2-1|13
CSVGLNSYNEQFF
TGCAGCGTGGGACTAAACTCCTACAATGAGCAGTTCTTC
>TRBD2|TRBV6-6|.|TRBJ2-7|15
CASSQEGLAGVEQYF
TGTGCCAGCAGTCAAGAGGGACTAGCGGGGGTAGAGCAGTACTTC
>.|TRBV28|.|TRBJ2-7|14
CASKIIESGHEQYF
TGTGCCAGCAAAATCATCGAATCGGGCCACGAGCAGTACTTC
>.|TRBV6-5|few|TRBJ1-1|16
CASSYNAFGPVTEAFF
TGTGCCAGCAGTTACAACGCCTTCGGGCCAGTCACTGAAGCTTTCTTT
>.|TRBV10-3|.|TRBJ2-2|14
CAISEGPGTGELFF
TGTGCCATCAGTGAGGGCCCCGGCACCGGGGAGCTGTTTTTT
>.|TRBV7-9|.|TRBJ2-3|12
CASSLGDYTQYF
TGTGCCAGCAGCTTAGGGGACTATACGCAGTATTTT
>.|TRBV14|few|TRBJ2-7|14
CASSPTSSHREQYF
TGTGCCAGCAGTCCTACTAGCTCCCACCGGGAGCAGTACTTC